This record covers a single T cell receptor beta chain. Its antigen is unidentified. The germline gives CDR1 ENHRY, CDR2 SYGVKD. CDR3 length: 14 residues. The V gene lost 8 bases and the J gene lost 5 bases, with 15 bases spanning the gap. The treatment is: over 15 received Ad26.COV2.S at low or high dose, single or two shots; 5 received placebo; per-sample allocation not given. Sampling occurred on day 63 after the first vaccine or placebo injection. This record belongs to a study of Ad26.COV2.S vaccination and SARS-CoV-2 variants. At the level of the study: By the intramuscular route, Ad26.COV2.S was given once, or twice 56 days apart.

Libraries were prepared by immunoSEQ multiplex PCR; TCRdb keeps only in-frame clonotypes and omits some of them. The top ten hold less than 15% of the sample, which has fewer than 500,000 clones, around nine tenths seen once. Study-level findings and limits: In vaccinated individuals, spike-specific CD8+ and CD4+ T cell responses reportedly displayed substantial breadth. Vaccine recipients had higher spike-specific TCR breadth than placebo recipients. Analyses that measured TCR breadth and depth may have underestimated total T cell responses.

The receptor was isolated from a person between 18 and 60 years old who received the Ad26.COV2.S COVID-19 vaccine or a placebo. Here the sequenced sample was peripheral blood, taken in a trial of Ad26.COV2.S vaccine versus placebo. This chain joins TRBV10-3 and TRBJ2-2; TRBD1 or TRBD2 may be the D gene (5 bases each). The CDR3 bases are TGTGCCATCGACGACGGGACGGAGACCGGGGAGCTGTTTTTT. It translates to CAIDDGTETGELFF.